The rows below give T cell receptor beta chains drawn from one sample of a study of blood T cell repertoires in COVID-19. TCRdb's copy holds only in-frame clones and misses some; the assay was immunoSEQ multiplex PCR. The data contain approximately 46,000 clones, nearly 90% of them singletons. Material for sequencing was peripheral blood. Receptors were obtained from a middle-aged man with active COVID-19. Each CDR3 is given with its conserved first and last residue. A D gene is named only where the DNA matches it firmly. The size field is filled for only some rows; it gives once, few, many or a size class.

d_call | j_call | clone_size | v_call | cdr3_nt | cdr3_aa
TRBD1 | TRBJ2-7 | NA | TRBV2 | TGTGCCAGCATGCGGACAGGGACCTACGAGCAGTACTTC | CASMRTGTYEQYF
NA | TRBJ2-1 | NA | TRBV7-9 | TGTGCCAGCAGCCCCCGGGGGGCAGGTTCCTACAATGAGCAGTTCTTC | CASSPRGAGSYNEQFF
NA | TRBJ2-5 | NA | TRBV7-2 | TGTGCCAGCAGCCTACAATCCGGCGGAATACAAGAGACCCAGTACTTC | CASSLQSGGIQETQYF
TRBD1 | TRBJ2-6 | NA | TRBV18 | TGTGCCACCGGGGACAGGGGGCGCTGGGCCAACGTCCTGACTTTC | CATGDRGRWANVLTF
NA | TRBJ2-2 | once | TRBV19 | TGTGCCAGTAGTATCGTCGAGACAGGGAACACCGGGGAGCTGTTTTTT | CASSIVETGNTGELFF
TRBD1 | TRBJ2-4 | few | TRBV15 | TGTGCCACACAGAGGGGGACAGATGGGGCCAAAAACATTCAGTACTTC | CATQRGTDGAKNIQYF
TRBD1 | TRBJ1-4 | NA | TRBV19 | TGTGCCAGTAGTCCCCGGGACAGGGCCTTTGAAAAACTGTTTTTT | CASSPRDRAFEKLFF
TRBD2 | TRBJ2-7 | NA | TRBV3-1/TRBV3-2 | TGTGCCAGCAGCCAGCCTACTAGCGGGGGCCGTTCCGAGCAGTACTTC | CASSQPTSGGRSEQYF
NA | TRBJ2-1 | NA | TRBV5-1 | TGCGCCAGCAGCACTAGCACCGGCTCCTACAATGAGCAGTTCTTC | CASSTSTGSYNEQFF
TRBD2 | TRBJ2-5 | NA | TRBV7-2 | TGTGCCAGCAGCTTTAATGCGGGGGGGTCCCAAGAGACCCAGTACTTC | CASSFNAGGSQETQYF
NA | TRBJ2-6 | NA | TRBV4-3 | TGCGCCAGCAGCCAAGTCGGTTCTGGGGCCAACGTCCTGACTTTC | CASSQVGSGANVLTF
TRBD2 | TRBJ2-3 | NA | TRBV7-6 | TGTGCCAGCAGCAATTATGGGGGGGTCACAGATACGCAGTATTTT | CASSNYGGVTDTQYF
NA | TRBJ1-1 | NA | TRBV7-9 | TGTGCCAGCAGCTTTTCACAGAACACTGAAGCTTTCTTT | CASSFSQNTEAFF
TRBD1 | TRBJ1-5 | NA | TRBV6-1 | TGTGCCAGCAGTGACCAGGGGGCGCGCAGCAATCAGCCCCAGCATTTT | CASSDQGARSNQPQHF
TRBD2 | TRBJ2-1 | NA | TRBV5-6 | TGTGCCAGCAGACTCATAGCGGGACTTTACAATGAGCAGTTCTTC | CASRLIAGLYNEQFF
TRBD2 | TRBJ2-1 | NA | TRBV11-3 | TGTGCCAGCAGCTTAGGGTCGAATAGCGGGGACAATGAGCAGTTCTTC | CASSLGSNSGDNEQFF
NA | TRBJ2-5 | NA | TRBV7-9 | TGTGCCAGCAGCTTAGGTACAGGCGAGACCCAGTACTTC | CASSLGTGETQYF
TRBD2 | TRBJ2-1 | NA | TRBV3-1/TRBV3-2 | TGTGCCAGCAGCCAAGTAAGGACTAGCGGCCACAATGAGCAGTTCTTC | CASSQVRTSGHNEQFF
TRBD2 | TRBJ2-3 | NA | TRBV13 | TGTGCCAGCAGCTTAAATGCTTTTTGGGCTAGCGGGGCAAAATACACAGATACGCAGTATTTT | CASSLNAFWASGAKYTDTQYF
TRBD1 | TRBJ1-2 | NA | TRBV11-2 | TGTGCCAGCAGCAGAGACAGGGGGGGGAACTATGGCTACACCTTC | CASSRDRGGNYGYTF
TRBD1 | TRBJ1-2 | NA | TRBV6-6 | TGTGCCAGCGTCAGGGGGCTGGCTAACTATGGCTACACCTTC | CASVRGLANYGYTF
TRBD1 | TRBJ1-1 | NA | TRBV14 | TGTGCCAGCAGCCCATGGACAGGGGGCGTCGGCACTGAAGCTTTCTTT | CASSPWTGGVGTEAFF
NA | TRBJ2-7 | NA | TRBV6-5 | TGTGCCAGCAGTTACCGATCTACAGGCAAAGGCGAGCAGTACTTC | CASSYRSTGKGEQYF
TRBD1 | TRBJ1-1 | NA | TRBV25-1 | TGTGCCAGCACGGCGGACAGGGGGGCAATGAACACTGAAGCTTTCTTT | CASTADRGAMNTEAFF
TRBD1 | TRBJ2-1 | few | TRBV7-3 | TGTGCCAGCAGCTTAACGGGACAGGGTGGCAATGAGCAGTTCTTC | CASSLTGQGGNEQFF
TRBD2 | TRBJ2-3 | few | TRBV6-4 | TGTGCCAGCAGTGTTGCTAGCGGGGGGCCCACAGATACGCAGTATTTT | CASSVASGGPTDTQYF
TRBD1 | TRBJ1-1 | NA | TRBV5-1 | TGCGCCAGCAGCGGACAGGGAGTAATCACTGAAGCTTTCTTT | CASSGQGVITEAFF
NA | TRBJ1-5 | NA | TRBV27 | TGTGCCAGCAGTTTATCTGCCAGGGGCTGGTTACAGCCCCAGCATTTT | CASSLSARGWLQPQHF
NA | TRBJ2-1 | NA | TRBV19 | TGTGCCAGTAGTCTGGGGGGATCTTTAAGCTCCTACAATGAGCAGTTCTTC | CASSLGGSLSSYNEQFF
NA | TRBJ1-6 | few | TRBV7-2 | TGTGCCAGCAGCTCTAAACCTATCGGGACCCTCCACTTT | CASSSKPIGTLHF
NA | TRBJ1-1 | NA | TRBV7-8 | TGTGCCAGCAGCGTAAAGCCTCTGGGGGCTAACACTGAAGCTTTCTTT | CASSVKPLGANTEAFF
TRBD1 | TRBJ1-5 | NA | TRBV5-5 | TGTGCCAGCAGCTTCTCTCCGGGACAGGGTGAGCCCCAGCATTTT | CASSFSPGQGEPQHF
TRBD2 | TRBJ2-3 | NA | TRBV6-5 | TGTGCCAGCAAACGAGCACTAGCGGGCACAGATACGCAGTATTTT | CASKRALAGTDTQYF
NA | TRBJ2-5 | NA | TRBV3-1/TRBV3-2 | TGTGCCAGCAGCCAAGGAGGGTTGGAGACCCAGTACTTC | CASSQGGLETQYF
NA | TRBJ2-7 | NA | TRBV10-3 | TGTGCCCTCAGGGGGGAGGGCTACGAGCAGTACTTC | CALRGEGYEQYF
TRBD2 | TRBJ2-7 | NA | TRBV13 | TGTGCCAGCAGCCCCCAGCGGGGGTACTCCTACGAGCAGTACTTC | CASSPQRGYSYEQYF
NA | TRBJ2-1 | NA | TRBV7-2 | TGTGCCAGCAGCTTTGGGGGGGCAGGGCGAGGTCGTGAGCAGTTCTTC | CASSFGGAGRGREQFF
NA | TRBJ2-3 | NA | TRBV24-1 | TGTGCCACCAGTGATTTACGGGGGGCCAGCACAGATACGCAGTATTTT | CATSDLRGASTDTQYF
NA | TRBJ2-6 | NA | TRBV19 | TGTGCCAGTAGTATCCGGATAGGGGCTGGGGCCAACGTCCTGACTTTC | CASSIRIGAGANVLTF
NA | TRBJ1-6 | NA | TRBV28 | TGTGCCAGCCAGGACAGCAATTCACCCCTCCACTTT | CASQDSNSPLHF
NA | TRBJ2-5 | NA | TRBV15 | TGTGCCACCAGCAGATCCAAACAGGGACCAGAGGAGACCCAGTACTTC | CATSRSKQGPEETQYF
TRBD1 | TRBJ1-2 | few | TRBV6-4 | TGTGCCAGCAGTGAGGGGACAGAGAACTATGGCTACACCTTC | CASSEGTENYGYTF
NA | TRBJ1-1 | NA | TRBV10-1 | TGCGCCGGCGGCTTGGAAGGACAGCGAGGAAACACTGAAGCTTTCTTT | CAGGLEGQRGNTEAFF
NA | TRBJ2-5 | once | TRBV24-1 | TGTGCCACCAGTGAACCCGACACCCAAGAGACCCAGTACTTC | CATSEPDTQETQYF
NA | TRBJ2-3 | NA | TRBV19 | TGTGCCAGTAGTATCTGGGGCGGCACAGATACGCAGTATTTT | CASSIWGGTDTQYF
NA | TRBJ1-6 | NA | TRBV27 | TGTGCCAGCAGTCCTCGGGACTTTCTACCCCTCCACTTT | CASSPRDFLPLHF
TRBD1 | TRBJ1-1 | NA | TRBV6-5 | TGTGCCAGCAGAATGACAGGGCCCTCGAACACTGAAGCTTTCTTT | CASRMTGPSNTEAFF
TRBD1 | TRBJ1-1 | NA | TRBV20-1 | TGCAGTGCCAGGGGGGAGACTGAAGCCTTCTTT | CSARGETEAFF
NA | TRBJ2-2 | NA | TRBV6-2/TRBV6-3 | TGTGCCAGCAGTCGACTCCGAGGACAGACCGGGGAGCTGTTTTTT | CASSRLRGQTGELFF
NA | TRBJ2-3 | NA | TRBV20-1 | TGCAGTGCTAGAGGAGTAGATACGCAGTATTTT | CSARGVDTQYF
NA | TRBJ1-1 | NA | TRBV5-6 | TGTGCCAGCAGCGACCCGACACGCGGGATCACTGAAGCTTTCTTT | CASSDPTRGITEAFF
NA | TRBJ2-1 | NA | TRBV3-1/TRBV3-2 | TGTGCCAGCAGTCGAGGGCAGGGGATCAATGAGCAGTTCTTC | CASSRGQGINEQFF